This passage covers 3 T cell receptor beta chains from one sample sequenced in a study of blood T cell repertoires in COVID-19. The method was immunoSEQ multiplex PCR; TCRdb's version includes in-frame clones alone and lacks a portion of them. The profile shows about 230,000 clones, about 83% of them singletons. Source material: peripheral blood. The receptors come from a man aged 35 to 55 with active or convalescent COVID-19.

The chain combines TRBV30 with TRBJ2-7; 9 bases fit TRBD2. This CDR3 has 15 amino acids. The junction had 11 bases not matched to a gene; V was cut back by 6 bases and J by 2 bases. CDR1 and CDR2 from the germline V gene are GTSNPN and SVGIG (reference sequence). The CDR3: CACHVAGTSTYEQYF. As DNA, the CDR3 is TGTGCCTGCCATGTCGCCGGGACTAGCACCTACGAGCAGTACTTC. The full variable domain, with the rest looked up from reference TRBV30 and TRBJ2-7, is SQTIHQWPATLVQPVGSPLSLECTVEGTSNPNLYWYRQAAGRGLQLLFYSVGIGQISSEVPQNLSASRPQDRQFILSSKKLLLSDSGFYLCACHVAGTSTYEQYFGPGTRLTVT.

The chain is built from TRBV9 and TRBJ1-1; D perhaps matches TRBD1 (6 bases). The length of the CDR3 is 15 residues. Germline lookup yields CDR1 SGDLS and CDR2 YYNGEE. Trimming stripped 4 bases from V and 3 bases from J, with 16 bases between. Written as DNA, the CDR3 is TGTGCCAGCAGCCCATTACAGGGAGGGGACACTGAAGCTTTCTTT. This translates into CASSPLQGGDTEAFF. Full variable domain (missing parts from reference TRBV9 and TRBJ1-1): DSGVTQTPKHLITATGQRVTLRCSPRSGDLSVYWYQQSLDQGLQFLIQYYNGEERAKGNILERFSAQQFPDLHSELNLSSLELGDSALYFCASSPLQGGDTEAFFGQGTRLTVV.

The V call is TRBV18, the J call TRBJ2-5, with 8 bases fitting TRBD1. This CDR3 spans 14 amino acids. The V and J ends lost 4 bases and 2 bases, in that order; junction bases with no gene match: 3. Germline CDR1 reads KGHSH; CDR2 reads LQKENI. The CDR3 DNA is TGTGCCAGCTCACTCGGACAGGGACAAGAGACCCAGTACTTC. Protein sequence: CASSLGQGQETQYF.